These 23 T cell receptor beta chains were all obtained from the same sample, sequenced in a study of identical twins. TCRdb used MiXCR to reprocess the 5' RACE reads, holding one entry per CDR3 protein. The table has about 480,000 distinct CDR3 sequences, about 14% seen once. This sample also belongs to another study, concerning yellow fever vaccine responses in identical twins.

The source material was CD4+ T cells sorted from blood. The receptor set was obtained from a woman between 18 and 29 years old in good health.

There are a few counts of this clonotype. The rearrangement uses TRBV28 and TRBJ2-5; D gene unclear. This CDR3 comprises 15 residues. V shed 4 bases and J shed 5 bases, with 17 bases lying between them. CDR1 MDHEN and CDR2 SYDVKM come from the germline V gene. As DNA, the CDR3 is TGTGCCAGCAGTTCCCCAGGAAAGATGGAGGAGACCCAGTACTTC. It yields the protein CASSSPGKMEETQYF.

The CDR3 here is CASSTRTGFGYTF. Written as DNA, the CDR3 is TGTGCCAGCAGCACGCGGACAGGGTTCGGCTACACCTTC. The genes are TRBV7-9 and TRBJ1-2, with 8 bases identical to TRBD1. The trim removed 5 bases at V and 8 bases at J, leaving 7 bases unmatched. This CDR3 has 13 amino acids. CDR1 is SEHNR and CDR2 is FQNEAQ in the germline V gene (reference sequence).

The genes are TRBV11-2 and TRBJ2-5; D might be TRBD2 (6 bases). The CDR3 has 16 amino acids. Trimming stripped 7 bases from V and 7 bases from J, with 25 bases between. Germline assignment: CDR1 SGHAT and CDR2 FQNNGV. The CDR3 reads CASTPRRVGLVGTQYF. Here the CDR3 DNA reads TGTGCCAGCACCCCGAGGAGGGTAGGGCTAGTTGGGACCCAGTACTTC.

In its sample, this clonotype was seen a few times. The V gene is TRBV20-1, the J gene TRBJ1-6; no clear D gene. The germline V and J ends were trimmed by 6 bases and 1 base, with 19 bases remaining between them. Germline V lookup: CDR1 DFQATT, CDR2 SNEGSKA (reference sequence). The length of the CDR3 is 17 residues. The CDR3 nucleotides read TGCAGTGCCGCTAGGGTTGACCAAGGATCCTATAATTCACCCCTCCACTTT. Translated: CSAARVDQGSYNSPLHF.

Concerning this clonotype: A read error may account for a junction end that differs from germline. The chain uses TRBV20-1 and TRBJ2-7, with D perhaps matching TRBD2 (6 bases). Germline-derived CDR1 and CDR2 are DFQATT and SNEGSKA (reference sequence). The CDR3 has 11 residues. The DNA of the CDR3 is TGCAGTGCTAGGACGGGACTTAGATACCTCTTC. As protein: CSARTGLRYLF.

The CDR3 protein is CASSLQMTVPTGELFF. CDR3 sequence (DNA): TGTGCCAGCAGCCTTCAAATGACAGTGCCCACCGGGGAGCTGTTTTTT. The chain recombines TRBV5-5 with TRBJ2-2; perhaps TRBD1 as D (5 bases). With 4 bases removed from V and 4 bases from J, the gap between germline ends came to 17 bases. This CDR3 spans 16 amino acids. Looked up from germline, CDR1 is SGHKS and CDR2 is YYEKEE (reference sequence).

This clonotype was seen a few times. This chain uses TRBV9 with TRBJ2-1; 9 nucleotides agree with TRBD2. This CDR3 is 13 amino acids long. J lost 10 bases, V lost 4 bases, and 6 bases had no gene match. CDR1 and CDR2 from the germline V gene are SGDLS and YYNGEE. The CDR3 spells CASSTVSGREQFF. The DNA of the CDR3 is TGTGCCAGCAGCACCGTCAGCGGGAGGGAGCAGTTCTTC. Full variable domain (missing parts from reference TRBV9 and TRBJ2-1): DSGVTQTPKHLITATGQRVTLRCSPRSGDLSVYWYQQSLDQGLQFLIQYYNGEERAKGNILERFSAQQFPDLHSELNLSSLELGDSALYFCASSTVSGREQFFGPGTRLTVL.

This CDR3 is CASSSTQRTGPYEQFF. CDR3 nucleotide sequence: TGTGCCAGCAGCTCCACCCAAAGGACAGGGCCGTATGAGCAGTTCTTC. The chain employs TRBV12-3 or TRBV12-4 and TRBJ2-1, with 8 bases identical to TRBD1. The length of the CDR3 is 16 residues. The junction had 15 bases not matched to a gene; V was cut back by 6 bases and J by 8 bases.

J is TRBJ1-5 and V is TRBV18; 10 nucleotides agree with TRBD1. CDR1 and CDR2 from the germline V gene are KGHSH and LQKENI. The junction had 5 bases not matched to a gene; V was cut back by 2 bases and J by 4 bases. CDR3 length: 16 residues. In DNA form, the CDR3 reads TGTGCCAGCTCACCAGACAGGGGGCTAGGAAATCAGCCCCAGCATTTT. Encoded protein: CASSPDRGLGNQPQHF.

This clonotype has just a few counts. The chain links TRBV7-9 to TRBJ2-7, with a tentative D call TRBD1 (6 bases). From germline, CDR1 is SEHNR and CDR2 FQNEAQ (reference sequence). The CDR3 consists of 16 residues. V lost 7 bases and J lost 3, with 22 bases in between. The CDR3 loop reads CASNSRRTAGLYEQYF. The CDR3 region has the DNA TGTGCCAGCAACTCACGAAGGACAGCCGGACTCTACGAGCAGTACTTC.

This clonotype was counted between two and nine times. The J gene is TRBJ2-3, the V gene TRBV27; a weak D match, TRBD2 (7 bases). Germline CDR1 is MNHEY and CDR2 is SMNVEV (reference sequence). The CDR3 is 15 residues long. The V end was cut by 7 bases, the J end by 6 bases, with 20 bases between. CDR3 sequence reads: CASTGGRNFKDTQYF. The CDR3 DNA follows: TGTGCCAGCACGGGGGGCAGGAATTTCAAGGATACGCAGTATTTT.

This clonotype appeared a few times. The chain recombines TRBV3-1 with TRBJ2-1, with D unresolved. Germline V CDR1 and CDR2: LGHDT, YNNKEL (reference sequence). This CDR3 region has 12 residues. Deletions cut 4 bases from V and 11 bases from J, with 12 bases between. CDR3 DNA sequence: TGTGCCAGCAGCCCCCCGCTAGGGAAGCAGTTCTTC. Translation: CASSPPLGKQFF.

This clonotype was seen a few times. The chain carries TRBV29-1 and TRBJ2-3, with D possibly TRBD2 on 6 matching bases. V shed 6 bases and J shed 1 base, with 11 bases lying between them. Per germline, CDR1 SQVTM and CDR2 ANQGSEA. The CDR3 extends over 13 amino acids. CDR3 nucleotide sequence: TGCAGCGTCCAGGCTAGCGGCACAGATACGCAGTATTTT. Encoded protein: CSVQASGTDTQYF.

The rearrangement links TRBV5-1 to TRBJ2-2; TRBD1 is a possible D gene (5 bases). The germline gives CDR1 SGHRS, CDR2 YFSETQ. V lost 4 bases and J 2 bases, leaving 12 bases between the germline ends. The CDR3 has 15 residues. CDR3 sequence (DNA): TGCGCCAGCAGCCCCGGACATACCAACACCGGGGAGCTGTTTTTT. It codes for CASSPGHTNTGELFF.

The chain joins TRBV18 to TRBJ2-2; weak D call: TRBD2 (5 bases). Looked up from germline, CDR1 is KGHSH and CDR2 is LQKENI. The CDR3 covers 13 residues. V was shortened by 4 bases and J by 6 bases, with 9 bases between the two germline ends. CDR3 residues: CASSQVGAGELFF. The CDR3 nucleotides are TGTGCCAGCTCACAGGTCGGGGCCGGGGAGCTGTTTTTT.

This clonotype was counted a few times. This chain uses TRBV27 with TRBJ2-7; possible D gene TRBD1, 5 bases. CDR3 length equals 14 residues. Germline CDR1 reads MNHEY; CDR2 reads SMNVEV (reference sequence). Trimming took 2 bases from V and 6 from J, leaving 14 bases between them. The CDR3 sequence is CASSLSKGATEQYF. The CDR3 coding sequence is TGTGCCAGCAGTTTAAGTAAAGGGGCCACCGAGCAGTACTTC.

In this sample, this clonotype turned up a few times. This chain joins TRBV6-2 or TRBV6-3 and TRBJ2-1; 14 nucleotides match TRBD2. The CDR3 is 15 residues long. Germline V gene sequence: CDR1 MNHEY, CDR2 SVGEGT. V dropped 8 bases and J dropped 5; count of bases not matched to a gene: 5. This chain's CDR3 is CASRLAGGPHNEQFF. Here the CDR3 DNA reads TGTGCCAGCCGACTAGCGGGAGGGCCCCACAATGAGCAGTTCTTC.

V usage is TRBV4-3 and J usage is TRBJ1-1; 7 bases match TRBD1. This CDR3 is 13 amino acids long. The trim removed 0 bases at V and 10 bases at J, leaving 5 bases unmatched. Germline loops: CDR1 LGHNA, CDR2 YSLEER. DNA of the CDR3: TGCGCCAGCAGCCAAGATAAGGGGGCAACAGCTTTCTTT. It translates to CASSQDKGATAFF.

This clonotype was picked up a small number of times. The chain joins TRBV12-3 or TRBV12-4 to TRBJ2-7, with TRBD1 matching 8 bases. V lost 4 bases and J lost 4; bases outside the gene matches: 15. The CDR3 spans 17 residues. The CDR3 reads CASSSNLGGRGQYEQYF. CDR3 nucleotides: TGTGCCAGCAGTTCCAACCTCGGGGGCAGGGGGCAATACGAGCAGTACTTC.

The CDR3 loop is CATNGYREAGVDEQYF. In DNA, the CDR3 is TGTGCCACCAATGGATACCGCGAGGCAGGGGTGGACGAGCAGTACTTC. V usage is TRBV6-1 and J usage is TRBJ2-7; perhaps TRBD1 as D (6 bases). Trimming shortened V by 10 bases and J by 5 bases, and 27 bases separated the two germline ends. The CDR3 covers 16 residues. The germline gives CDR1 MNHNS, CDR2 SASEGT.

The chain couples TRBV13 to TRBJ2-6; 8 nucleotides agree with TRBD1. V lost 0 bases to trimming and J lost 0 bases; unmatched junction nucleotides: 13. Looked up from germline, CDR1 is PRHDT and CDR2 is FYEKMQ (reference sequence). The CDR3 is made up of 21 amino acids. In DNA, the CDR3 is TGTGCCAGCAGCTTAGGGCCTCCAGGGGGCTACCCCCTCTCTGGGGCCAACGTCCTGACTTTC. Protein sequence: CASSLGPPGGYPLSGANVLTF.

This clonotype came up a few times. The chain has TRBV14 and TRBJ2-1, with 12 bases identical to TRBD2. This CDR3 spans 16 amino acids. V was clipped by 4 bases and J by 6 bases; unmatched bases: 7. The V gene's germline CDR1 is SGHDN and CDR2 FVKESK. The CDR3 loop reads CASSRPLAGGLNEQFF. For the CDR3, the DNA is TGTGCCAGCAGCCGCCCACTAGCGGGGGGTCTCAATGAGCAGTTCTTC.

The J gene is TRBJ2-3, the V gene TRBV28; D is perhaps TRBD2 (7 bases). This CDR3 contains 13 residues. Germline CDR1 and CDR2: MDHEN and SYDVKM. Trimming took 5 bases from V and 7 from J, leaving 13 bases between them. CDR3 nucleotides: TGTGCCAGCAGTGGGGAGGGGGGGCATACGCAGTATTTT. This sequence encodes CASSGEGGHTQYF.